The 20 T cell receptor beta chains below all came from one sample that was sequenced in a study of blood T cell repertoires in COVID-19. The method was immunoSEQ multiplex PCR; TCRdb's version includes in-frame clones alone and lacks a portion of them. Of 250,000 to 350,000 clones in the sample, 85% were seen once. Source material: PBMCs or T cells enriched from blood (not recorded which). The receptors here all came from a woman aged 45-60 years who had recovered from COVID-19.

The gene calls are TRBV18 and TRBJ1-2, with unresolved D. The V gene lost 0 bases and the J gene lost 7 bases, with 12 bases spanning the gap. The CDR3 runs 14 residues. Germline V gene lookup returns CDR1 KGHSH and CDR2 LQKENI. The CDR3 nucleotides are TGTGCCAGCTCACCACCGCAGGTGGGAGGTGGCTACACCTTC. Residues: CASSPPQVGGGYTF. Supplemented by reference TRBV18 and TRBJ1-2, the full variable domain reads NAGVMQNPRHLVRRRGQEARLRCSPMKGHSHVYWYRQLPEEGLKFMVYLQKENIIDESGMPKERFSAEFPKEGPSILRIQQVVRGDSAAYFCASSPPQVGGGYTFGSGTRLTVV.

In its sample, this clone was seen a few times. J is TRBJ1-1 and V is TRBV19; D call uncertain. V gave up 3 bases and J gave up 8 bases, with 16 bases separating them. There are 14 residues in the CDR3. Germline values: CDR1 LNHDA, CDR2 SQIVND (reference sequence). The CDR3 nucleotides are TGTGCCAGTAGTATGAGGTTGGCCCTAACCGAAGCTTTCTTT. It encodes CASSMRLALTEAFF.

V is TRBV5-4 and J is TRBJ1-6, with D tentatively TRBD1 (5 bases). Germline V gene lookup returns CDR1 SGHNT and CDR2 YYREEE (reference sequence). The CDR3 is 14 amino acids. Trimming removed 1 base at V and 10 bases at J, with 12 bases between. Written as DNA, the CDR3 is TGTGCCAGCAGCTTGAAGGGACTTGAATCACCCCTCCACTTT. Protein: CASSLKGLESPLHF.

CDR3 region: CASSLYLGGSSYNSPLHF. The CDR3 nucleotides are TGTGCCAGCAGCCTCTACCTAGGGGGAAGCTCCTATAATTCACCCCTCCACTTT. The rearrangement joins TRBV5-5 to TRBJ1-6, with TRBD1 as a possible D gene (6 bases). The ends were cut back, 4 bases at V and 0 bases at J, with 17 bases in the middle. In germline, CDR1 is SGHKS, CDR2 YYEKEE (reference sequence). CDR3 length: 18 amino acids.

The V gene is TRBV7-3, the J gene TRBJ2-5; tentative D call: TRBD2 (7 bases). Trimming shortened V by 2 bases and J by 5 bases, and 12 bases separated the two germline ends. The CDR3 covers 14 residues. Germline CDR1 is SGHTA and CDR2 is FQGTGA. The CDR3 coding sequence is TGTGCCAGCAGCTTAGCAGGGAGGGGGGAGACCCAGTACTTC. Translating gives CASSLAGRGETQYF.

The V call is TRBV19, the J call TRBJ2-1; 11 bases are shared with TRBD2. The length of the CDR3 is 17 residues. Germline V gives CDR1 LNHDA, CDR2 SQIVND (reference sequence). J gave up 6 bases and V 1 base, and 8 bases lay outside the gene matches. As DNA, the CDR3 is TGTGCCAGTAGTATAGCGGCGGTAGCGGGGGGGCGCAATGAGCAGTTCTTC. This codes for CASSIAAVAGGRNEQFF.

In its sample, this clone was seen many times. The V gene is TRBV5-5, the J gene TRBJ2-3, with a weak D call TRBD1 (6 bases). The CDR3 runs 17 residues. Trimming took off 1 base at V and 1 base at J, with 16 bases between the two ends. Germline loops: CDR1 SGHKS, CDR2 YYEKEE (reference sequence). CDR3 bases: TGTGCCAGCAGCTTGTGGTTGGGGGCAGGGGGCACAGATACGCAGTATTTT. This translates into CASSLWLGAGGTDTQYF.

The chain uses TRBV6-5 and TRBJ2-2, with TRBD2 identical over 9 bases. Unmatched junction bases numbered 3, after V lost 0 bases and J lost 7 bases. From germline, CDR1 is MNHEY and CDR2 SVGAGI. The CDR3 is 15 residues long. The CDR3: CASSYSAGGNGELFF. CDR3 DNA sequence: TGTGCCAGCAGTTACTCTGCGGGGGGGAACGGGGAGCTGTTTTTT.

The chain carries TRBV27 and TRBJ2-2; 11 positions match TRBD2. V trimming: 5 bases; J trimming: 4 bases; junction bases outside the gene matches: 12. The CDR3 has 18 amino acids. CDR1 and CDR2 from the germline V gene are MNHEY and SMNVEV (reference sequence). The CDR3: CASSPETLAGVGTGELFF. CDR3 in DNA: TGTGCCAGCAGTCCCGAGACACTAGCGGGAGTTGGCACCGGGGAGCTGTTTTTT.

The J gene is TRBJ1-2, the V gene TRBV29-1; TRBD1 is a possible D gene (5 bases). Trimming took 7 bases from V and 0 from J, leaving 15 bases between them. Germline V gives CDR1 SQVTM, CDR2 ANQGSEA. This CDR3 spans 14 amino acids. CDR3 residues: CSAAGTDANYGYTF. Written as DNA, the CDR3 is TGCAGCGCAGCGGGGACCGACGCTAACTATGGCTACACCTTC.

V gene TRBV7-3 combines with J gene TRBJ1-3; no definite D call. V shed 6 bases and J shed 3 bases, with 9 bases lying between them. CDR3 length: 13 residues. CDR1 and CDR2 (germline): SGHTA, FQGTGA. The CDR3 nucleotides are TGTGCCAGCAGGCCCCCGGGTGGAAACACCATATATTTT. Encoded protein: CASRPPGGNTIYF.

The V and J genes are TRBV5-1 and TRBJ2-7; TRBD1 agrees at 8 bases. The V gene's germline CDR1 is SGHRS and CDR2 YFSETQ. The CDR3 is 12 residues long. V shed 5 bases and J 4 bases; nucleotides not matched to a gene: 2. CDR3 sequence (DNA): TGCGCCAGCAGTAGGGACAGGTACGAGCAGTACTTC. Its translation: CASSRDRYEQYF.

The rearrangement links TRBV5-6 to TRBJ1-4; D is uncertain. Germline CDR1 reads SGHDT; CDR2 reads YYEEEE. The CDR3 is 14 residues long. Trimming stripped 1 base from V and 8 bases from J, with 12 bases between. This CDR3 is CASSLRRRHEKLFF. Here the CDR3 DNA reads TGTGCCAGCAGCTTGCGTCGGAGGCACGAAAAACTGTTTTTT.

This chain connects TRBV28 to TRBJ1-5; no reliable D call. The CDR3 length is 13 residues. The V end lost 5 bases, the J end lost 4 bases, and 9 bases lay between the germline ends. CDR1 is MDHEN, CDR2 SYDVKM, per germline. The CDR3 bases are TGTGCCAGCAGTCCACTAATAAATCAGCCCCAGCATTTT. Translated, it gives CASSPLINQPQHF.

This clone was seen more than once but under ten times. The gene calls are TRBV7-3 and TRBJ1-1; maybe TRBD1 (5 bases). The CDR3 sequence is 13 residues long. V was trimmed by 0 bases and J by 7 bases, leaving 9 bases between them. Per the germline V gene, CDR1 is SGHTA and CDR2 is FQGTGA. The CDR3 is CASSLTVQGEAFF. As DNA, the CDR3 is TGTGCCAGCAGCTTAACGGTCCAGGGTGAAGCTTTCTTT.

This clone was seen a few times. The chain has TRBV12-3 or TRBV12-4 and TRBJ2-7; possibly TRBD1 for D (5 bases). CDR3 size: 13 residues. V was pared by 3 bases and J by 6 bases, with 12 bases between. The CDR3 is CASSLIQGGEQYF. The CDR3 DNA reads TGTGCCAGCAGTTTGATCCAGGGCGGCGAGCAGTACTTC.

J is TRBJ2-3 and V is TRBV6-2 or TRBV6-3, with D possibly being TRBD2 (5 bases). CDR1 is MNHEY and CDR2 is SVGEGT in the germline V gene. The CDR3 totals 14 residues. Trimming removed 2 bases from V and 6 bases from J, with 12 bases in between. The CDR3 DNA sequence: TGTGCCAGCAGTTACAAACTAGAGGGCGATACGCAGTATTTT. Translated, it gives CASSYKLEGDTQYF.

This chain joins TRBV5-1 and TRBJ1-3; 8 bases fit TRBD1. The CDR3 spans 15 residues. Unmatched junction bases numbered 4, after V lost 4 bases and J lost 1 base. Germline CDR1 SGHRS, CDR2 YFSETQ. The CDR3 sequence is CASSRTGQSGNTIYF. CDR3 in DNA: TGCGCCAGCAGCAGGACAGGGCAGTCTGGAAACACCATATATTTT. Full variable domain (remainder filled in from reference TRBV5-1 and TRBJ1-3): KAGVTQTPRYLIKTRGQQVTLSCSPISGHRSVSWYQQTPGQGLQFLFEYFSETQRNKGNFPGRFSGRQFSNSRSEMNVSTLELGDSALYLCASSRTGQSGNTIYFGEGSWLTVV.

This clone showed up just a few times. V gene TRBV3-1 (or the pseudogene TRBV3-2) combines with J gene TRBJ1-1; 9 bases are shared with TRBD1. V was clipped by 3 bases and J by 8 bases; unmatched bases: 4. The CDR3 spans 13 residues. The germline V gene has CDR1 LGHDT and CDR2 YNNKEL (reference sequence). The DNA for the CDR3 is TGTGCCAGCAGCCAGATGACAGGGGGAGAAGCTTTCTTT. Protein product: CASSQMTGGEAFF.

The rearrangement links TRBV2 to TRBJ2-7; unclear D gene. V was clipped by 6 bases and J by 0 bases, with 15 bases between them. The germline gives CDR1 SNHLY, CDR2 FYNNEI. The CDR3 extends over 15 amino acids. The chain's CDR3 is CASSQELPSSYEQYF. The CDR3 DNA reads TGTGCCAGCAGCCAGGAACTCCCAAGCTCCTACGAGCAGTACTTC.